This T cell receptor (beta chain) was identified during a study of blood T cell repertoires in COVID-19. The CDR3 has 13 residues. Trimming shortened V by 6 bases and J by 9 bases, and 12 bases separated the two germline ends. Germline V gene data show CDR1 as MNHEY and CDR2 as SVGAGI. Here immunoSEQ multiplex PCR was the method, and the copy in TCRdb shows in-frame clones only, minus some. The sample holds fewer than 200,000 clones; approximately 86% are singletons and the top ten take under 3%. The material sequenced was peripheral blood. The TCR sequence derives from a woman over 75 with COVID-19, enrolled during active disease. V gene TRBV6-5 combines with J gene TRBJ1-6; D unresolved. CDR3 residues: CASRPGFTSPLHF. The DNA of the CDR3 is TGTGCCAGCAGGCCGGGGTTTACTTCACCCCTCCACTTT.